Following are 2 T cell receptor beta chains from one sample sequenced in a study of shared clonotypes between healthy human individuals. Profiling relied on immunoSEQ multiplex PCR, and the TCRdb table lists in-frame clones only, not all of them. Among 2 million to 2.5 million clones listed, 85% to 95% were seen once. Sequenced material: naive CD4+ T cells from PBMCs. Subset noted: CD45RA+ positively selected. Every receptor here comes from a man younger than 35 in good health. Some clones in this sample may be carry-over from other donors' samples.

This chain uses TRBV6-6 with TRBJ1-1; possible D gene TRBD1, 5 bases. Germline V gene sequence: CDR1 MNHNY, CDR2 SVGAGI (reference sequence). V shed 3 bases and J shed 1 base, with 15 bases lying between them. The CDR3 is 16 residues long. As DNA, the CDR3 is TGTGCCAGCAGTTATCTCTTTGGGGCCTCGAACACTGAAGCTTTCTTT. Translating gives CASSYLFGASNTEAFF.

The CDR3 here is CATTRLGQGYTF. The CDR3 nucleotides are TGTGCCACCACGCGACTCGGACAGGGCTACACCTTC. The chain couples TRBV15 to TRBJ1-2; maybe TRBD1 (6 bases). Trimming removed 7 bases from V and 8 bases from J, with 14 bases in between. CDR1 is LNHNV and CDR2 is YYDKDF in the germline V gene (reference sequence). This CDR3 comprises 12 residues.